This TCR beta chain was identified in a study of Tregs in tolerant kidney transplant recipients. General study points: This study did not directly address biological reproducibility. The small number of patients limits these findings pending further validation.

The data were produced by immunoSEQ multiplex PCR, yet TCRdb's version contains in-frame clones alone and is incomplete. The repertoire includes about 83,000 clones, more than 95% of them detected once, and approximately 0.52% sits in the top ten. The ends lost 3 bases at V and 7 bases at J; junction bases unmatched: 5. CDR1 and CDR2 (germline): LNHNV, YYDKDF (reference sequence). CDR3 size: 14 residues. In the case of this clone: Its antigen is not identified.

The sample was CD4+ T cells from blood, taken before the transplant. The rearrangement joins TRBV15 to TRBJ2-1, with 8 bases fitting TRBD1. This receptor was obtained from a human donor who received a combined kidney and bone marrow transplant. CDR3 in amino acids: CATSSERQGNEQFF. The CDR3 DNA sequence: TGTGCCACCAGCAGCGAAAGACAGGGGAATGAGCAGTTCTTC.